This TCR beta chain was found in a study of blood T cell repertoires in COVID-19. The data were produced by immunoSEQ multiplex PCR, yet TCRdb's version contains in-frame clones alone and is incomplete. The repertoire holds under 150,000 clones, roughly 80% seen once, with 15% to 20% in the top ten. The V end lost 6 bases, the J end lost 11 bases, and 17 bases lay between the germline ends. This CDR3 has 13 residues. The source of this sequence is a woman older than 75 with acute or convalescent COVID-19. J is TRBJ1-5 and V is TRBV12-3 or TRBV12-4; D is undetermined. Material: peripheral blood. CDR3 loop: CASSLYIFGAQHF. As DNA, the CDR3 is TGTGCCAGCAGCCTTTACATCTTCGGGGCCCAGCATTTT.